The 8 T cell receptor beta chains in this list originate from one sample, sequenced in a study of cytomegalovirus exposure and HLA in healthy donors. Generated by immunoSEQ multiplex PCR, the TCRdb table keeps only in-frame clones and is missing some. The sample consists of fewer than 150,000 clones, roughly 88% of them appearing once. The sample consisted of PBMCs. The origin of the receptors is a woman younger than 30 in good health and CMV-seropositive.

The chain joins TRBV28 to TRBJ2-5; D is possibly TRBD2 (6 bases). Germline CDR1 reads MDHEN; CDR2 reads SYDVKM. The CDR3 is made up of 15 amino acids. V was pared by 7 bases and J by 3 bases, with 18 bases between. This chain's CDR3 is CASTSLGRTKETQYF. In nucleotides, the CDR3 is TGTGCCAGCACTTCATTGGGACGGACTAAAGAGACCCAGTACTTC.

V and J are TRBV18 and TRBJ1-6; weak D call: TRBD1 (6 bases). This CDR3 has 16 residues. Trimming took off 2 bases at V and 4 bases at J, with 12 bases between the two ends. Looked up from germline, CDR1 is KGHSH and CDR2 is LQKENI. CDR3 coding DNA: TGTGCCAGCTCACCATCGGGGGGCGGGTATAATTCACCCCTCCACTTT. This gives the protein CASSPSGGGYNSPLHF.

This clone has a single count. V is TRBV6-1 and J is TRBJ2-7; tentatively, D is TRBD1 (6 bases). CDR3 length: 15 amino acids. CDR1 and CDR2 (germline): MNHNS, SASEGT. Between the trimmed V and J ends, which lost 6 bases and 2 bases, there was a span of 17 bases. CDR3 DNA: TGTGCCAGCAGCGGAATGACAGGACTGACCTACGAGCAGTACTTC. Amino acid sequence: CASSGMTGLTYEQYF.

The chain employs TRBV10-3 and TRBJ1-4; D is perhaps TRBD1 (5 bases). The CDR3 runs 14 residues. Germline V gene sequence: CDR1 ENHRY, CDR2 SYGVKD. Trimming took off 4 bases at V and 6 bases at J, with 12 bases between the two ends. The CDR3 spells CAISGGLADEKLFF. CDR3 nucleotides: TGTGCCATCAGTGGGGGACTGGCGGATGAAAAACTGTTTTTT.

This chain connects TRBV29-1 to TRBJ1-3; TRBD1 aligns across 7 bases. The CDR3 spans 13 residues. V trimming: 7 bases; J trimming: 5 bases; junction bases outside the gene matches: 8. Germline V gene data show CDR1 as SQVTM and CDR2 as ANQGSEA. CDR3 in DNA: TGCAGCGCCTCGGGACAGAGAAGAAACACCATATATTTT. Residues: CSASGQRRNTIYF.

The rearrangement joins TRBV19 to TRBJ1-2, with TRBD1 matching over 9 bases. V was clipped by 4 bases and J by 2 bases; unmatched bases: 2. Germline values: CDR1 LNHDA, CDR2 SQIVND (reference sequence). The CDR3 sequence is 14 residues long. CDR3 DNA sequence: TGTGCCAGTAGTACCGGGACAGGGAACTATGGCTACACCTTC. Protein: CASSTGTGNYGYTF.

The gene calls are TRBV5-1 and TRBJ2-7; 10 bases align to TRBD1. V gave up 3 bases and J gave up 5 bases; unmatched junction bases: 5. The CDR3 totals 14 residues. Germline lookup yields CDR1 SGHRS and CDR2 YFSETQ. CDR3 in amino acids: CASSSRQGAHEQYF. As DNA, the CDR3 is TGCGCCAGCAGCTCCCGACAGGGGGCCCACGAGCAGTACTTC.

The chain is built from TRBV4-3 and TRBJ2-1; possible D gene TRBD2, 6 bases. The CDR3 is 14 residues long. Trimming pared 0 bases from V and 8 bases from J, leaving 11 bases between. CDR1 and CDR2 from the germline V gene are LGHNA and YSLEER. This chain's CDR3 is CASSQERRGDEQFF. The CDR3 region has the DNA TGCGCCAGCAGCCAAGAAAGGAGGGGCGATGAGCAGTTCTTC.